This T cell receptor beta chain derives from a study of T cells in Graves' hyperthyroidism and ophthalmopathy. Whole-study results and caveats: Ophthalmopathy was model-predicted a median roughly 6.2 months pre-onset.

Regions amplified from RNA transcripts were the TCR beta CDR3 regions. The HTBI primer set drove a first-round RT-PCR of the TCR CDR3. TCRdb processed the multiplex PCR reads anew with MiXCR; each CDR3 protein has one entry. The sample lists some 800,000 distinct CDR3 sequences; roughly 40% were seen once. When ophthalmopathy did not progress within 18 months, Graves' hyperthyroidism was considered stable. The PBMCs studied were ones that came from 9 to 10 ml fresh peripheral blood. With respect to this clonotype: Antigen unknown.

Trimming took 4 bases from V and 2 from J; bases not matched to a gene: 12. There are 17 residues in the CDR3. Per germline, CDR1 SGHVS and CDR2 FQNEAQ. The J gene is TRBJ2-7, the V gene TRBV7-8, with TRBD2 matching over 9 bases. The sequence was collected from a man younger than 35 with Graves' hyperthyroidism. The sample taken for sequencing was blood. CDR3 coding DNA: TGTGCCAGCAGCTGGCGACTAGCGGAGCTCAGTACCTACGAGCAGTACTTC. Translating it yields CASSWRLAELSTYEQYF.